This T cell receptor (beta chain) stems from a study of blood T cell repertoires in COVID-19. Turning to the study itself: COVID-19 samples from acute and convalescent phases originated in the United States, Italy and Spain. Sample material is recorded as cDNA or gDNA derived from T cells, B-cell-depleted T cells, or PBMCs.

Original data processing: Reference gene primer amplification gave estimated nucleated cell counts. Assay: immunoSEQ multiplex PCR; the TCRdb copy retains only in-frame clones and omits some. V and J calls and clone size come straight from that table; D and trimming were deduced from the DNA. The repertoire holds some 96,000 clones, with approximately 89% as singletons. V gave up 3 bases and J gave up 3 bases, with 7 bases separating them. This CDR3 is built from 13 residues. In germline, CDR1 is SGHRS, CDR2 YFSETQ. The sample comprised peripheral blood. The clonotype originates from a man between 45 and 60 years old with acute or convalescent COVID-19. V usage is TRBV5-1 and J usage is TRBJ1-5; D is unclear. CDR3 region: CASSSGSNQPQHF. The CDR3 DNA reads TGCGCCAGCAGCTCGGGTTCCAATCAGCCCCAGCATTTT.